The 2 T cell receptor beta chains reported below all come from one sample, sequenced in a study of T cells in Graves' hyperthyroidism and ophthalmopathy. The source material, RNA transcripts, was used to amplify TCR beta CDR3 regions. The TCR CDR3 was amplified in a first-round RT-PCR using the HTBI primer set. TCRdb passed the multiplex PCR reads through MiXCR, listing each CDR3 protein once. The table shows over 350,000 distinct CDR3 sequences, with over 12% occurring only once. The sample taken for sequencing was blood. Source of these receptors: a middle-aged man with Graves' ophthalmopathy.

This clonotype occurred many times. The chain uses TRBV5-1 and TRBJ2-7, with a possible D match to TRBD2 (6 bases). Germline V gene data show CDR1 as SGHRS and CDR2 as YFSETQ. Trimming removed 5 bases from V and 5 bases from J, with 32 bases in between. The CDR3 is 19 amino acids. The CDR3 DNA follows: TGCGCCAGCAGGTCAGGAACAGGATGGAACGTGGAGGGCGGGAACGAGCAGTACTTC. Translated: CASRSGTGWNVEGGNEQYF.

This clonotype appeared many times. The chain has TRBV11-2 and TRBJ2-1; 14 bases line up with TRBD2. V gave up 5 bases and J gave up 8 bases; unmatched junction bases: 11. This CDR3 has 17 amino acids. Per germline, CDR1 SGHAT and CDR2 FQNNGV. CDR3 residues: CASSPPPGTSGRDEQFF. The CDR3 DNA reads as TGTGCCAGCAGCCCCCCCCCCGGGACTAGCGGGAGAGATGAGCAGTTCTTC.